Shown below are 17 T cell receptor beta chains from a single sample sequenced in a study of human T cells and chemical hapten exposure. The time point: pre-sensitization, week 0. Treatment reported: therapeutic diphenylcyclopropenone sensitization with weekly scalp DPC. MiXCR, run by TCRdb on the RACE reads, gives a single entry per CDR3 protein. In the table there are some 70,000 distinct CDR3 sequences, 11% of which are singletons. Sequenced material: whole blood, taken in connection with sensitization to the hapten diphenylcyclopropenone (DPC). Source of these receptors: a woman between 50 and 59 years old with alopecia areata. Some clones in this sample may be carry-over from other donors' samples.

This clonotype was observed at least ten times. The CDR3 here is CSVGTDLAKNIQYF. CDR3 nucleotides: TGCAGCGTTGGGACAGACCTAGCCAAAAACATTCAGTACTTC. This chain uses TRBV29-1 with TRBJ2-4; TRBD1 might be the D (6 bases). The CDR3 covers 14 residues. Trimming stripped 4 bases from V and 0 bases from J, with 10 bases between. CDR1 is SQVTM, CDR2 ANQGSEA, per germline.

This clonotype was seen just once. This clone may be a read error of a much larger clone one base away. This chain's CDR3 is CASSLIPRDELFF. The DNA for the CDR3 is TGTGCCAGCAGCTTAATACCTCGTGACGAGCTGTTTTTT. This sequence joins TRBV7-3 and TRBJ2-2; no firm D call. CDR3 length: 13 residues. The V gene lost 1 base and the J gene lost 11 bases, with 11 bases spanning the gap. Germline CDR1 is SGHTA and CDR2 is FQGTGA.

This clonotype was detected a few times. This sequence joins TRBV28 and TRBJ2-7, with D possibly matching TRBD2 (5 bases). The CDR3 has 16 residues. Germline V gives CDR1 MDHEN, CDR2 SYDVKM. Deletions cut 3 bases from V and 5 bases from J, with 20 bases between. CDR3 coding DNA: TGTGCCAGCAGTTTTAGGACGGACTGGGTCAGGAACGAGCAGTACTTC. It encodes CASSFRTDWVRNEQYF.

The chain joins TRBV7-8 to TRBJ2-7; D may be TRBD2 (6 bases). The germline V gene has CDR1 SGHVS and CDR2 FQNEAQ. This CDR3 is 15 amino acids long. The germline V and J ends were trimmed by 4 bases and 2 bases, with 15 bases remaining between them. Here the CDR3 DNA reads TGTGCCAGCAGCTCGGACTACGTGAGAACCTACGAGCAGTACTTC. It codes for CASSSDYVRTYEQYF.

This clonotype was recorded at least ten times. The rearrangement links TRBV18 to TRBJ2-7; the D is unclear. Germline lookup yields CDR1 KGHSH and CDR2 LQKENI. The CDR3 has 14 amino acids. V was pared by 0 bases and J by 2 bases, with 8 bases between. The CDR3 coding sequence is TGTGCCAGCTCACCACCAGGTTTACCCTACGAGCAGTACTTC. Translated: CASSPPGLPYEQYF. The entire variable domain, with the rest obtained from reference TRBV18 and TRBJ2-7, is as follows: NAGVMQNPRHLVRRRGQEARLRCSPMKGHSHVYWYRQLPEEGLKFMVYLQKENIIDESGMPKERFSAEFPKEGPSILRIQQVVRGDSAAYFCASSPPGLPYEQYFGPGTRLTVT.

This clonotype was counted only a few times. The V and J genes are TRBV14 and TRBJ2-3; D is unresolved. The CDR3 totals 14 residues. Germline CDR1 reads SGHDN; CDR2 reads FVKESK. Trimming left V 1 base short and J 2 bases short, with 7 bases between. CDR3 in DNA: TGTGCCAGCAGCCAAGTCGGCGCCACAGATACGCAGTATTTT. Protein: CASSQVGATDTQYF.

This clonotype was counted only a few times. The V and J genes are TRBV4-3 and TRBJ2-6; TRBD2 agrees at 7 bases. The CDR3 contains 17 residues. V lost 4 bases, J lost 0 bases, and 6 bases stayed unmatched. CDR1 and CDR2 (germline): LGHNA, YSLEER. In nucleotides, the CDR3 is TGCGCCAGCAGCCGGCAATGGGGGGGCTCTGGGGCCAACGTCCTGACTTTC. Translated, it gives CASSRQWGGSGANVLTF.

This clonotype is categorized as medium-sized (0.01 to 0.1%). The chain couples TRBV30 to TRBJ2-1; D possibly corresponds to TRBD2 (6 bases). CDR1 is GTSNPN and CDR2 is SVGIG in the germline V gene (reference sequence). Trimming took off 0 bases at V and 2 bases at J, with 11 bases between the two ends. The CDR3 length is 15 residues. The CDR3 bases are TGTGCCTGGAGTGTAGGAGCGGGCCCCTACAATGAGCAGTTCTTC. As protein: CAWSVGAGPYNEQFF.

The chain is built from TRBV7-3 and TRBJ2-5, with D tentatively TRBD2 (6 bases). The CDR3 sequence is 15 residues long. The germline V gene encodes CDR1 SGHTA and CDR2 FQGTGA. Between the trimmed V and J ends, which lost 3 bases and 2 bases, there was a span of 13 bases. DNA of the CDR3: TGTGCCAGCAGCTTTACCGGGAGTTATCAAGAGACCCAGTACTTC. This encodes CASSFTGSYQETQYF.

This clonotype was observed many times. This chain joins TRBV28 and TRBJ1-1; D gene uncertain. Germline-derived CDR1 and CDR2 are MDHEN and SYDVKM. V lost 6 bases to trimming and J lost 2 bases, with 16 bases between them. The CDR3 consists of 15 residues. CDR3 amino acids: CASRTAGSGNTEAFF. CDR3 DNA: TGTGCCAGCAGAACCGCGGGGTCAGGAAACACTGAAGCTTTCTTT.

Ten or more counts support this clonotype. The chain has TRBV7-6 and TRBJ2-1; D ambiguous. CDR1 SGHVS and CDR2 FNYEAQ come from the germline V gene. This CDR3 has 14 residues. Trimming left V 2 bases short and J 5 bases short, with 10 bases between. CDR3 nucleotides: TGTGCCAGCAGCTTATGGAACAGTCACAATGAGCAGTTCTTC. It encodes CASSLWNSHNEQFF. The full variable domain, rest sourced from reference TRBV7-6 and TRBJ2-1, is GAGVSQSPRYKVTKRGQDVALRCDPISGHVSLYWYRQALGQGPEFLTYFNYEAQQDKSGLPNDRFSAERPEGSISTLTIQRTEQRDSAMYRCASSLWNSHNEQFFGPGTRLTVL.

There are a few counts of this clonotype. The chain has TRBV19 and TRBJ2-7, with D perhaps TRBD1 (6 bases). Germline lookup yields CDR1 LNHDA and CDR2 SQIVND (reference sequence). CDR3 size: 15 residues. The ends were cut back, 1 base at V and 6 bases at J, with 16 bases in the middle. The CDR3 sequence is CASSIVETGAGEQYF. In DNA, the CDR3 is TGTGCCAGTAGTATAGTCGAGACAGGTGCCGGCGAGCAGTACTTC.

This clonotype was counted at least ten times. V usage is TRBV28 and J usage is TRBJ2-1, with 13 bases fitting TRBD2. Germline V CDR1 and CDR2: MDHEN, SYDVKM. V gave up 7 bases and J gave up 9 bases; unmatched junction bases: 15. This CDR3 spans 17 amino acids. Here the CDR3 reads CASTIRAGLAGEGEQFF. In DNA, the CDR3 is TGTGCCAGCACTATCCGGGCTGGACTAGCGGGAGAGGGTGAGCAGTTCTTC.

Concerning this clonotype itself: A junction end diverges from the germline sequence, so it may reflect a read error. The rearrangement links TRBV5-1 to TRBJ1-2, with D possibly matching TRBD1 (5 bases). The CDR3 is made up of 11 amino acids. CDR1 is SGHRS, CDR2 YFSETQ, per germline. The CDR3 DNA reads TGCGCCAGCGGGGTCGACAGTCCCATATCCTTC. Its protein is CASGVDSPISF.

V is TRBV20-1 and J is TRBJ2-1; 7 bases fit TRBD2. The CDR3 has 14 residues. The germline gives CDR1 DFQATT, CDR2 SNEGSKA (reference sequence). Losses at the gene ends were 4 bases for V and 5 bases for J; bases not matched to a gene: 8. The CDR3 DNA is TGCAGTGCTATGTGGCCTAGCGGCCACAATGAGCAGTTCTTC. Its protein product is CSAMWPSGHNEQFF.

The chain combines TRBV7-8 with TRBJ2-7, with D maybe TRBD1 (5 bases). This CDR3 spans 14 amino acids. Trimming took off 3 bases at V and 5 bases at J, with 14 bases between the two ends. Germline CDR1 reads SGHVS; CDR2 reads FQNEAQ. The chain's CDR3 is CASSFRQGTHEQYF. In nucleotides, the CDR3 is TGTGCCAGCAGCTTTCGGCAGGGAACCCACGAGCAGTACTTC.

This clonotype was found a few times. The CDR3 spells CASSVVDRVGELFF. The DNA for the CDR3 is TGTGCCAGCAGCGTAGTGGACAGGGTCGGGGAGCTGTTTTTT. The J gene is TRBJ2-2, the V gene TRBV9, with 8 nucleotides matching TRBD1. Germline V CDR1 and CDR2: SGDLS, YYNGEE. Trimming removed 0 bases from V and 7 bases from J; junction bases left unmatched: 2. The CDR3 covers 14 residues.